This section outlines one T cell receptor beta chain sequence together with its context. Regions amplified from RNA transcripts were the TCR beta CDR3 regions. The study used the HTBI primer set for a first-round RT-PCR of the TCR CDR3. TCRdb re-analysed the multiplex PCR reads in MiXCR, keeping a single row per CDR3 protein. Of over 300,000 distinct CDR3 sequences in the sample, roughly 13% were seen once. Used for diagnoses were clinical symptoms, serum thyroxine and TRAb, thyroid ultrasound and orbital computed tomography. These data are taken from a study of T cells in Graves' hyperthyroidism and ophthalmopathy. The sequencing sample was made of blood. This clonotype was obtained from a woman in her forties with Graves' ophthalmopathy.

In nucleotides, the CDR3 is TGTGCCAGCAGTCGGGACAGGGGGCCCAGCGCTGAAGCTTTCTTT. Its translation: CASSRDRGPSAEAFF. The chain uses TRBV27 and TRBJ1-1; 12 bases agree with TRBD1. The CDR3 covers 15 residues. Germline CDR1 is MNHEY and CDR2 is SMNVEV (reference sequence). Trimming cost V 5 bases and J 6 bases; bases outside gene matches: 7.